Listed below are T cell receptor beta chains from one sample, sequenced in a study of graft-versus-host responses after intestinal transplantation. For these TCRs, the target antigens are not known. Measured with immunoSEQ multiplex PCR; TCRdb has only the in-frame clones, and not every one. The table shows about 120,000 clones, with 90% to 95% occurring only once. The sample here was unstimulated CD4+ T cells sorted from spleen or lymph node cells, taken before transplant. The receptors were gathered from a human donor who was the organ donor for an intestinal transplant. CDR3s include the opening cysteine and the closing phenylalanine or tryptophan. D genes are given only for firm matches. A clone size is listed for some rows: how often the clone was seen (once, few, many), or a class if it is expanded.

j_call,d_call,clone_size,v_call,cdr3_nt,cdr3_aa
TRBJ1-2,TRBD1,.,TRBV6-1,TGTGCCAGCAGGACAGGGCCCTATGGCTACACCTTC,CASRTGPYGYTF
TRBJ2-7,.,.,TRBV11-2,TGTGCCAGCAGCCCGCACAGGGCTAAGGCCTACGAGCAGTACTTC,CASSPHRAKAYEQYF
TRBJ2-1,.,few,TRBV9,TGTGCCAGCAGCCTGTTGGTCGGGCAGTACAATGAGCAGTTCTTC,CASSLLVGQYNEQFF
TRBJ1-5,.,.,TRBV2,TGTGCCAGCAGTGGAGGGGACGGTCAGCCCCAGCATTTT,CASSGGDGQPQHF
TRBJ1-1,.,.,TRBV28,TGTGCCAGCAGTTCTGGACCCAACACTGAAGCTTTCTTT,CASSSGPNTEAFF
TRBJ2-2,.,.,TRBV9,TGTGCCAGCAGCGTAAGGAGGGAGTCCGGGGAGCTGTTTTTT,CASSVRRESGELFF
TRBJ2-5,.,.,TRBV5-4,TGTGCCAGCAGGGCCGAAGGGCGGGAGACCCAGTACTTC,CASRAEGRETQYF
TRBJ2-3,.,.,TRBV5-1,TGCGCCAGCAGCCGCGCTCGTCAGCGGAACACAGATACGCAGTATTTT,CASSRARQRNTDTQYF
TRBJ2-1,.,.,TRBV5-1,TGCGCCAGCAGCGGGGGAGGTCTTCCCGGTTTCAGGGGCCGGAACCCCTACAATGAGCAGTTCTTC,CASSGGGLPGFRGRNPYNEQFF
TRBJ2-7,.,.,TRBV6-5,TGTGCCAGCAGTTATTCCTCCGGGACGGTTTACGAGCAGTACTTC,CASSYSSGTVYEQYF
TRBJ2-3,.,.,TRBV10-3,TGTGCCATCACAAGTACGAGGGGGACGGAACGCACAGATACGCAGTATTTT,CAITSTRGTERTDTQYF
TRBJ2-6,.,.,TRBV7-3,TGTGCCAGCAGCCCCCAGGGCGGGGCCAACGTCCTGACTTTC,CASSPQGGANVLTF
TRBJ2-1,TRBD2,once,TRBV30,TGTGCCTGGAGTGTGTCGGTAGCGGGAGCCAATGAGCAGTTCTTC,CAWSVSVAGANEQFF
TRBJ2-7,.,.,TRBV18,TGTGCCAGCTCCCGAAGGGGGACTTCAACCTACGAGCAGTACTTC,CASSRRGTSTYEQYF